This TCR beta chain was identified in a study of CD8+ T cells in alopecia areata. This CDR3 comprises 15 residues. CDR1 SGHNT and CDR2 YYREEE come from the germline V gene (reference sequence). After removal of 4 bases from V and 4 bases from J, the junction contained 5 bases not matched to a gene. Isolated RNA was reverse transcribed into cDNA used as the sequencing template. Data came from immunoSEQ multiplex PCR; TCRdb stores just in-frame clones and leaves some out. This sample has around 82,000 clones, with roughly 51% found just once. The receptor's source is a human donor with alopecia areata. Sequenced material: NKG2D-high CD8+ T cells sorted from blood. The chain is built from TRBV5-4 and TRBJ2-3, with 11 bases matching TRBD2. CDR3 sequence: CASSLRTSGSDTQYF. In DNA, the CDR3 is TGTGCCAGCAGCCTACGGACTAGCGGGTCAGATACGCAGTATTTT.